The T cell receptor (beta chain) under discussion was sequenced for a study of T cells in Graves' hyperthyroidism and ophthalmopathy. Exclusion of patients followed from uncontrolled infection, other autoimmune disease, pregnancy or lactation. RNA transcripts provided the source from which TCR beta CDR3 regions were amplified. Using the HTBI primer set, a first-round RT-PCR was run on the TCR CDR3. TCRdb re-derived calls from the multiplex PCR reads in MiXCR, one entry per CDR3 protein. This sample has about 380,000 distinct CDR3 sequences, with roughly 20% found just once. Concerning this clonotype: Antigen: not known.

Study observations and caveats: In the analysis, a 13 V-J model separated ophthalmopathy from stable hyperthyroidism. Most thyroid clonotypes that were expanded above 0.001 also turned up in blood.

V was cut by 5 bases and J by 0 bases, with 8 bases left in between. The CDR3 extends over 13 amino acids. Germline V CDR1 and CDR2: MNHEY, SMNVEV (reference sequence). The rearrangement joins TRBV27 to TRBJ2-7; D not certain. The clonotype originates from a young man with Graves' ophthalmopathy. Sequencing used blood. The CDR3 DNA reads TGTGCCAGCAGTCATGGGTCCTCCTACGAGCAGTACTTC. Protein product: CASSHGSSYEQYF.